The 24 T cell receptor beta chains presented below share a single source sample, sequenced in a study of CD8+CD57+ T cells in acquired aplastic anemia (dated by TCRdb to 2017 to 2018). Patients chosen for sequencing had shown expansion of CD8+CD57+ cells by flow cytometry. TCRdb records Illumina HiSeq 2000 as the sequencer. Genomic DNA served as template for TCR beta VDJ combination and CDR3 sequence profiling. TCRdb reran the public reads through fastp at Q25 and MiXCR, keeping productive beta chains. For every CDR3 protein sequence, its rows merge into one entry that carries the most common genes and DNA. This sample is represented by some 170,000 distinct CDR3 sequences; 47% of them were singletons. The ten largest make up under 1.2% of the sample. The sequenced sample was sorted CD4+, CD8+, or CD8+CD57+ T cells (not recorded which) from PBMCs. The receptors here all came from a human donor with aplastic anemia.

As for this clonotype: With a much larger clone just one base away, this may be a read error. The chain recombines TRBV6-1 with TRBJ2-2; weak D call: TRBD2 (5 bases). The CDR3 is 14 residues long. Germline V lookup: CDR1 MNHNS, CDR2 SASEGT. The chain's CDR3 is CASGRPANTGDLFF. In DNA, the CDR3 is TGTGCCAGCGGTAGGCCAGCGAACACCGGGGATCTGTTTTTT.

Remarks on this clonotype: A much larger clone is a single base away; this may be a read error. The CDR3 end shows no conserved phenylalanine or tryptophan, and so a read error is likely. V and J are TRBV6-5 and TRBJ2-7; TRBD1 agrees at 8 bases. V shed 0 bases, J shed 6 bases, and the junction held 7 bases outside the gene matches. Germline values: CDR1 MNHEY, CDR2 SVGAGI. This CDR3 is built from 15 residues. CDR3 bases: TGTGCCAGCAGTTACTCCCCGGGACAGGTGTCCGAGCAGTACCTC. Amino acids: CASSYSPGQVSEQYL.

The rearrangement links TRBV7-9 to TRBJ2-7, with D perhaps being TRBD1 or TRBD2 (6 bases each). With 5 bases removed from V and 8 bases from J, the gap between germline ends came to 22 bases. CDR1 is SEHNR, CDR2 FQNEAQ, per germline (reference sequence). CDR3 size: 15 residues. The CDR3 is CASSQDISGAGKQYF. DNA for the CDR3: TGTGCCAGCAGCCAAGATATATCGGGGGCGGGTAAGCAGTACTTC.

This clonotype was detected a few times. The chain links TRBV4-3 to TRBJ1-1, with 8 bases identical to TRBD1. In germline, CDR1 is LGHNA, CDR2 YSLEER. V lost 4 bases, J lost 3 bases, and 10 bases stayed unmatched. The CDR3 has 16 residues. DNA for the CDR3: TGCGCCAGCAGCCTAGGGGCAGGGGGCGTCGACACTGAAGCTTTCTTT. Translating it yields CASSLGAGGVDTEAFF.

V and J are TRBV20-1 and TRBJ2-7; 8 nucleotides agree with TRBD1. The CDR3 sequence is 15 residues long. The V segment lost 0 bases and the J segment 2 bases; nucleotides outside the gene matches: 6. Germline lookup yields CDR1 DFQATT and CDR2 SNEGSKA (reference sequence). CDR3 in amino acids: CSAREAGTGPYEQYF. CDR3 bases: TGCAGTGCTAGAGAGGCCGGGACAGGCCCCTACGAGCAGTACTTC.

Regarding this clonotype: This may stem from a read error, because a much larger clone lies one nucleotide away. The chain has TRBV6-5 and TRBJ1-1; D is unclear. This CDR3 contains 13 residues. Germline assignment: CDR1 MNHEY and CDR2 SVGAGI. CDR3 in DNA: TGTGCCTCCAGATTCGGGGAACGGACTGAAGCTTACTTT. Translating gives CASRFGERTEAYF.

This clonotype appeared many times. V gene TRBV9 combines with J gene TRBJ1-4; no definite D call. This CDR3 is 14 amino acids long. Trimming left V 1 base short and J 3 bases short, with 7 bases between. Germline CDR1 and CDR2: SGDLS and YYNGEE. The CDR3 coding sequence is TGTGCCAGCAGCGTATTTGCCTCTAATGAAAAACTGTTTTTT. Its translation: CASSVFASNEKLFF.

CDR3 DNA sequence: TGTGCCAGCAGGTCACAGGGCCATACGCAGTATTTT. It specifies CASRSQGHTQYF. This chain uses TRBV7-6 with TRBJ2-3; D is possibly TRBD1 (6 bases). Germline V gene sequence: CDR1 SGHVS, CDR2 FNYEAQ. The CDR3 length is 12 residues. The V gene lost 6 bases and the J gene lost 7 bases, with 11 bases spanning the gap.

A few counts support this clonotype. The rearrangement links TRBV29-1 to TRBJ2-7, with D maybe TRBD2 (6 bases). The CDR3 contains 13 residues. Germline V CDR1 and CDR2: SQVTM, ANQGSEA. Between the trimmed V and J ends, which lost 6 bases and 2 bases, there was a span of 14 bases. The CDR3 coding sequence is TGCAGCGTCCGTAGGGCGGGAACCTACGAGCAGTACTTC. Protein: CSVRRAGTYEQYF.

This clonotype occurred a few times. The chain links TRBV29-1 to TRBJ2-1; possibly TRBD1 for D (6 bases). CDR3 length: 13 residues. CDR1 is SQVTM and CDR2 is ANQGSEA in the germline V gene. V was trimmed by 3 bases and J by 4 bases, leaving 10 bases between them. CDR3 loop: CSVEGQGYNEQFF. The DNA of the CDR3 is TGCAGCGTTGAGGGTCAGGGGTACAATGAGCAGTTCTTC.

The chain is built from TRBV24-1 and TRBJ2-3, with 7 bases aligning to TRBD2. CDR1 and CDR2 (germline): KGHDR, SFDVKD. The CDR3 totals 14 residues. V shed 9 bases, J shed 4 bases, and the junction held 9 bases outside the gene matches. Written as DNA, the CDR3 is TGTGCCACCCGATCTACTAGCGCCTCAGATACGCAGTATTTT. Translating gives CATRSTSASDTQYF.

The genes are TRBV12-3 or TRBV12-4 and TRBJ1-2; D not resolved. Trimming stripped 3 bases from V and 7 bases from J, with 12 bases between. This CDR3 spans 13 amino acids. CDR3 DNA: TGTGCCAGCAGTTTCGATTGGCGGCTTGGCTACACCTTC. Protein sequence: CASSFDWRLGYTF.

This clonotype has ten or more counts. The chain joins TRBV7-2 to TRBJ2-7; perhaps D is TRBD1 or TRBD2 (6 bases each). The CDR3 is 13 amino acids. Trimming left V 5 bases short and J 7 bases short, with 15 bases between. In germline, CDR1 is SGHTA, CDR2 FQGNSA. The CDR3 DNA reads TGTGCCAGCAGCCAGGAAGGGGGGCGGGAGCAGTACTTC. This encodes CASSQEGGREQYF. Supplemented by reference TRBV7-2 and TRBJ2-7, the full variable domain reads GAGVSQSPSNKVTEKGKDVELRCDPISGHTALYWYRQSLGQGLEFLIYFQGNSAPDKSGLPSDRFSAERTGGSVSTLTIQRTQQEDSAVYLCASSQEGGREQYFGPGTRLTVT.

In regard to this clonotype: A much larger clone differs by one base, so this may be a read error. The chain couples TRBV5-8 to TRBJ2-5; 9 bases map to TRBD1. The CDR3 contains 15 residues. CDR1 SGHTS and CDR2 YDEGEE come from the germline V gene. V lost 0 bases to trimming and J lost 5 bases; unmatched junction nucleotides: 5. CDR3 amino acids: CASSLGGQGWETQYF. The DNA for the CDR3 is TGTGCCAGCAGCTTGGGGGGACAGGGCTGGGAGACCCAGTACTTC. Variable domain in full (rest from reference TRBV5-8 and TRBJ2-5): EAGVTQSPTHLIKTRGQQATLRCSPISGHTSVYWYQQALGLGLQFLLWYDEGEERNRGNFPPRFSGRQFPNYSSELNVNALELEDSALYLCASSLGGQGWETQYFGPGTRLLVL.

This chain connects TRBV20-1 to TRBJ2-1, with D tentatively TRBD2 (6 bases). The CDR3 runs 11 residues. Trimming removed 4 bases from V and 10 bases from J, with 11 bases in between. Germline CDR1 and CDR2: DFQATT and SNEGSKA (reference sequence). CDR3: CSATGRDEQFF. CDR3 DNA: TGCAGTGCTACCGGGCGGGACGAGCAGTTCTTC.

This clonotype was seen ten or more times. V is TRBV5-1 and J is TRBJ1-6; unclear D gene. The CDR3 is made up of 14 amino acids. Per the germline V gene, CDR1 is SGHRS and CDR2 is YFSETQ. The V end lost 0 bases, the J end lost 9 bases, and 10 bases lay between the germline ends. The CDR3 loop reads CASSLAGSGSPLHF. CDR3 nucleotide sequence: TGCGCCAGCAGCTTGGCGGGGTCGGGTTCACCCCTCCACTTT.

This clonotype came up many times. The chain carries TRBV25-1 and TRBJ1-1; D call uncertain. Germline assignment: CDR1 MGHDK and CDR2 SYGVNS. With 1 base removed from V and 1 base from J, the gap between germline ends came to 10 bases. The CDR3 consists of 15 residues. CDR3 nucleotides: TGTGCCAGCAGTGAATTAATAGGAGGGAACACTGAAGCTTTCTTT. Translation: CASSELIGGNTEAFF.

The chain uses TRBV15 and TRBJ2-7; D is possibly TRBD2 (7 bases). Looked up from germline, CDR1 is LNHNV and CDR2 is YYDKDF (reference sequence). Trimming removed 0 bases from V and 7 bases from J, with 19 bases in between. CDR3 size: 16 residues. CDR3 amino acids: CATSRDQGGGGWEQYF. CDR3 in DNA: TGTGCCACCAGCAGAGATCAAGGTGGGGGGGGCTGGGAGCAGTACTTC.

This chain connects TRBV10-3 to TRBJ2-7, with D maybe TRBD1 (5 bases). The germline gives CDR1 ENHRY, CDR2 SYGVKD. Trimming cost V 3 bases and J 2 bases, with 17 bases left between them. The CDR3 spans 16 residues. Here the CDR3 DNA reads TGTGCCATCAGTGATGGGAAAACAGGATCCCCCTACGAGCAGTACTTC. Translated: CAISDGKTGSPYEQYF.

This chain joins TRBV11-2 and TRBJ1-2; no clear D. The CDR3 has 13 residues. CDR1 is SGHAT, CDR2 FQNNGV, per germline. The ends were cut back, 5 bases at V and 4 bases at J, with 11 bases in the middle. This chain's CDR3 is CASSPVGIYGYTF. The CDR3 DNA follows: TGTGCCAGCAGCCCGGTGGGGATCTATGGCTACACCTTC.

This chain links TRBV7-2 with TRBJ1-5; D call uncertain. V gave up 1 base and J gave up 5 bases, with 6 bases separating them. CDR3 length: 13 amino acids. CDR1 is SGHTA and CDR2 is FQGNSA in the germline V gene. The CDR3 protein is CASSLGGHQPQHF. The CDR3 DNA reads as TGTGCCAGCAGCTTAGGCGGTCATCAGCCCCAGCATTTT.

This clonotype was detected ten times or more. The CDR3 sequence: CATSDNTGNEQFF. The CDR3 nucleotides are TGTGCCACCAGTGACAACACGGGCAATGAGCAGTTCTTC. This sequence joins TRBV24-1 and TRBJ2-1; D not certain. Germline assignment: CDR1 KGHDR and CDR2 SFDVKD. The CDR3 consists of 13 residues. The V end lost 4 bases, the J end lost 6 bases, and 9 bases lay between the germline ends.

This clonotype was detected ten times or more. The chain has TRBV10-3 and TRBJ2-3; 11 bases agree with TRBD1. The trim removed 7 bases at V and 2 bases at J, leaving 5 bases unmatched. This CDR3 spans 15 amino acids. The germline V gene has CDR1 ENHRY and CDR2 SYGVKD. This chain's CDR3 is CAITGTGGITDTQYF. DNA for the CDR3: TGTGCCATCACCGGGACAGGGGGGATCACAGATACGCAGTATTTT.

V is TRBV7-8 and J is TRBJ2-2; no firm D call. CDR1 is SGHVS and CDR2 is FQNEAQ in the germline V gene. The V and J ends lost 0 bases and 4 bases respectively, with 0 bases between them. This CDR3 is 12 amino acids long. This CDR3 reads CASSLATGELFF. CDR3 coding DNA: TGTGCCAGCAGCTTAGCCACCGGGGAGCTGTTTTTT.